Shown below are 15 T cell receptor beta chains from a single sample sequenced in a study of molecular identifiers for immune sequencing clone quantification. Each CDR3 protein is one row after TCRdb ran MiXCR on the PCR reads. The sample has about 630,000 distinct CDR3 sequences; about 25% are singletons. The specimen sequenced was naive CD8+ T cells from blood, with Jurkat cell RNA spiked in. Indicated subset: FACS-sorted CD8+CD4-CCR7+CD45RA+ naive T cells. These receptors all stem from a human donor in good health. Some libraries in this study had Jurkat cell RNA spiked in.

This clonotype was counted many times. The chain is built from TRBV7-9 and TRBJ1-1; the D gene is possibly TRBD1 (6 bases). CDR1 SEHNR and CDR2 FQNEAQ come from the germline V gene (reference sequence). This CDR3 comprises 12 residues. V lost 5 bases and J 5 bases, leaving 9 bases between the germline ends. CDR3 amino acids: CASSQQGTEAFF. Written as DNA, the CDR3 is TGTGCCAGCAGCCAACAGGGTACTGAAGCTTTCTTT.

Remarks on this clonotype: The junction departs from germline at one end; a sequencing error may be responsible. The chain joins TRBV7-9 to TRBJ2-1; D unresolved. This CDR3 is 15 amino acids long. CDR1 is SEHNR and CDR2 is FQNEAQ in the germline V gene (reference sequence). The CDR3 protein is CASSQVLGNHNAQFF. DNA for the CDR3: TGTGCCAGCAGCCAAGTACTCGGAAACCACAATGCGCAGTTCTTC. Filled out from reference TRBV7-9 and TRBJ2-1, the complete variable domain reads DTGVSQNPRHKITKRGQNVTFRCDPISEHNRLYWYRQTLGQGPEFLTYFQNEAQLEKSRLLSDRFSAERPKGSFSTLEIQRTEQGDSAMYLCASSQVLGNHNAQFFGPGTRLTVL.

In its sample, this clonotype was seen many times. The J gene is TRBJ2-3, the V gene TRBV7-6; D is unclear. The CDR3 is 14 residues long. Germline CDR1 and CDR2: SGHVS and FNYEAQ. The V gene lost 0 bases and the J gene lost 2 bases, with 6 bases spanning the gap. The CDR3 sequence is CASSLAWDTDTQYF. DNA for the CDR3: TGTGCCAGCAGCTTAGCGTGGGACACAGATACGCAGTATTTT.

The chain joins TRBV7-9 to TRBJ2-7; D gene uncertain. The CDR3 totals 13 residues. The V and J ends lost 5 bases and 3 bases respectively, with 11 bases between them. Germline V gives CDR1 SEHNR, CDR2 FQNEAQ (reference sequence). CDR3 sequence reads: CASSETNIYEQYF. CDR3 sequence (DNA): TGTGCCAGCAGCGAAACCAATATCTACGAGCAGTACTTC.

This clonotype is a singleton in its sample. This clone may be a read error of a much larger clone one base away. This chain links TRBV20-1 with TRBJ2-7; the match to TRBD2 covers 12 bases. This CDR3 has 13 residues. The germline V gene has CDR1 DFQATT and CDR2 SNEGSKA (reference sequence). CDR3 nucleotides: TGCAGTGCTCGACTAGCGGGAGTTTACGAGCTGTACTTC. Translated, it gives CSARLAGVYELYF.

This rearrangement joins TRBV19 to TRBJ1-5; D is unclear. Germline V lookup: CDR1 LNHDA, CDR2 SQIVND (reference sequence). The CDR3 sequence is 13 residues long. V was trimmed by 6 bases and J by 0 bases, leaving 6 bases between them. CDR3 sequence reads: CASRRISNQPQHF. The CDR3 DNA reads TGTGCCAGTAGGCGGATTAGCAATCAGCCCCAGCATTTT.

A word on this clonotype: A clone one base away is much larger, so this may be a read error. CDR3 residues: CASSLGLARYKQYF. For the CDR3, the DNA is TGTGCCAGCAGCTTGGGGCTAGCGCGATACAAGCAGTACTTC. This chain uses TRBV5-6 with TRBJ2-7; D is possibly TRBD2 (6 bases). Germline CDR1 reads SGHDT; CDR2 reads YYEEEE. V lost 0 bases and J lost 8, with 15 bases in between. The CDR3 sequence is 14 residues long.

The rearrangement uses TRBV4-3 and TRBJ2-1; D is perhaps TRBD2 (6 bases). Deletions cut 1 base from V and 7 bases from J, with 23 bases between. Germline lookup yields CDR1 LGHNA and CDR2 YSLEER. The CDR3 consists of 18 residues. The CDR3 DNA reads TGCGCCAGCAGCCAAGCCCCCCTAGCTCGGGAGCCAGGGAATGAGCAGTTCTTC. The encoded protein is CASSQAPLAREPGNEQFF.

This clonotype occurred many times. V gene TRBV9 combines with J gene TRBJ2-5, with 7 positions matching TRBD1. V lost 3 bases, J lost 1 base, and 6 bases stayed unmatched. CDR1 SGDLS and CDR2 YYNGEE come from the germline V gene. The CDR3 length is 15 residues. For the CDR3, the DNA is TGTGCCAGCAGCGAGGGGACAGCGACCCAAGAGACCCAGTACTTC. Amino acids: CASSEGTATQETQYF.

In regard to this clonotype: This may be a read error, as it is one base from a much larger clone. This chain links TRBV13 with TRBJ2-1; 8 nucleotides line up with TRBD1. This CDR3 has 16 residues. Germline loops: CDR1 PRHDT, CDR2 FYEKMQ (reference sequence). With V trimmed by 5 bases and J by 8 bases, 14 bases remained unmatched. The CDR3 DNA is TGTGCCAGCAGCCGCTATAAACAGGGGGTTCGGTATGAGCAGTTCTTC. Translation gives CASSRYKQGVRYEQFF. Using reference TRBV13 and TRBJ2-1 for the parts outside the CDR3, the full variable domain is AAGVIQSPRHLIKEKRETATLKCYPIPRHDTVYWYQQGPGQDPQFLISFYEKMQSDKGSIPDRFSAQQFSDYHSELNMSSLELGDSALYFCASSRYKQGVRYEQFFGPGTRLTVL.

The J gene is TRBJ2-7, the V gene TRBV14; D unclear. Germline V lookup: CDR1 SGHDN, CDR2 FVKESK. The CDR3 consists of 15 residues. Trimming removed 1 base at V and 5 bases at J, with 15 bases between. The CDR3: CASSQGEGLGDEQYF. The CDR3 coding sequence is TGTGCCAGCAGCCAAGGCGAAGGTCTTGGAGACGAGCAGTACTTC.

On this clonotype: A much larger clone differs from this one at a single base, so this may be a read error. The V and J genes are TRBV18 and TRBJ1-1; TRBD1 might be the D (5 bases). The germline V gene has CDR1 KGHSH and CDR2 LQKENI. CDR3 size: 12 residues. Trimming left V 6 bases short and J 4 bases short, with 9 bases between. The CDR3 protein is CASSGRATEAFF. In nucleotides, the CDR3 is TGTGCCAGCTCTGGCAGGGCCACTGAAGCTTTCTTT.

This clonotype was detected only a few times. The chain joins TRBV29-1 to TRBJ2-1, with TRBD2 matching over 14 bases. This CDR3 comprises 17 residues. J lost 3 bases, V lost 3 bases, and 7 bases had no gene match. CDR1 and CDR2 from the germline V gene are SQVTM and ANQGSEA. CDR3 sequence: CSVEGTSGRGFYNEQFF. In nucleotides, the CDR3 is TGCAGCGTTGAGGGGACTAGCGGGAGAGGTTTCTACAATGAGCAGTTCTTC.

The V call is TRBV5-5, the J call TRBJ2-5; D may be TRBD2 (7 bases). V was clipped by 0 bases and J by 4 bases, with 16 bases between them. CDR3 size: 16 residues. Germline-derived CDR1 and CDR2 are SGHKS and YYEKEE (reference sequence). The CDR3 sequence: CASSLGGTPGGETQYF. The DNA for the CDR3 is TGTGCCAGCAGCTTGGGCGGGACACCGGGGGGAGAGACCCAGTACTTC.

This clonotype was found many times. The chain is built from TRBV20-1 and TRBJ2-7; no reliable D call. The CDR3 is made up of 14 amino acids. V dropped 1 base and J dropped 2 bases, with 12 bases sitting between them. CDR1 DFQATT and CDR2 SNEGSKA come from the germline V gene (reference sequence). The DNA of the CDR3 is TGCAGTGCTAGAGGCGCTCTCGGACCCTACGAGCAGTACTTC. Its translation: CSARGALGPYEQYF.